This paragraph covers one T cell receptor beta chain sequence. Its antigen is not known. This entry belongs to a study of T cell responses to AZD1222 COVID-19 vaccine. General observations from the study: Spike regions recognized by vaccine-associated CD4 TCRs spanned the protein, led by 160-218 and 743-854. Clonal diversity was possibly underestimated; the donors were predominantly white British and more often female. Baseline seropositivity characterized only a handful of AZD1222 recipients.

The method was immunoSEQ multiplex PCR; TCRdb's version includes in-frame clones alone and lacks a portion of them. The profile shows 150,000 to 190,000 clones, roughly 90% of them singletons. V shed 2 bases and J shed 9 bases, with 8 bases lying between them. CDR1 is MNHEY and CDR2 is SVGAGI in the germline V gene. The CDR3 sequence is 11 residues long. This TCR derives from an adult who received the AZD1222 COVID-19 vaccine. J is TRBJ2-7 and V is TRBV6-5; D gene unclear. Sequencing used peripheral blood, obtained 28 days after the second AZD1222 dose. The CDR3 DNA reads TGTGCCAGCAGTTACGTCTCGGTGCAGTACTTC. This codes for CASSYVSVQYF.